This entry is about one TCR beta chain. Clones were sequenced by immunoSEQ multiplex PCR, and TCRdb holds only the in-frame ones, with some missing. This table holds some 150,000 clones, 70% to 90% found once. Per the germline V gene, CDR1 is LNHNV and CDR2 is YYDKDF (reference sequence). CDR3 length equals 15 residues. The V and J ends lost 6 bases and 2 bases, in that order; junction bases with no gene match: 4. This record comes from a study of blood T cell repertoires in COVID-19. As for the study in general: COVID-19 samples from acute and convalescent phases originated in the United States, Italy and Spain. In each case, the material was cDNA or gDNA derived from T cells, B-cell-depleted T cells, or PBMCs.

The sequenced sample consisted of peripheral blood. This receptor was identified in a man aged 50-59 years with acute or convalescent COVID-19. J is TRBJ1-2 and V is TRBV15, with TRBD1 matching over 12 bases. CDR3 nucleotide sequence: TGTGCCACCAGGCGGGGACAGGGGGCGAACTATGGCTACACCTTC. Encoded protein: CATRRGQGANYGYTF.